Presented here are 8 T cell receptor beta chains from one specimen sequenced in a study of prognosis after radiotherapy for stage I lung cancer. Genomic DNA served as the source from which two-round multiplex PCR generated TCR beta CDR3 amplicons. It was primers specific to each TRBV and TRBJ gene that first-round PCR used. One entry per CDR3 protein, called by TCRdb with MiXCR from the multiplex PCR reads. The repertoire holds roughly 25,000 distinct CDR3 sequences, about 30% seen once, with roughly 35% in the top ten. The sample in question was PBMCs, obtained before or after stereotactic body radiation therapy (not recorded which). Receptor source: a donor at least 50 years old with non-small cell lung cancer.

This chain links TRBV19 with TRBJ2-1; TRBD2 matches at 7 bases. With V trimmed by 5 bases and J by 8 bases, 6 bases remained unmatched. Germline V gene data show CDR1 as LNHDA and CDR2 as SQIVND (reference sequence). CDR3 length equals 13 residues. The CDR3 here is CASSRLGGDEQFF. The CDR3 region has the DNA TGTGCCAGTAGTCGCCTGGGAGGGGATGAGCAGTTCTTC.

This clonotype was counted at least ten times. The rearrangement uses TRBV12-5 and TRBJ1-2; no clear D. CDR3 size: 15 residues. V was shortened by 1 base and J by 4 bases, with 13 bases between the two germline ends. Germline assignment: CDR1 LGHNT and CDR2 FRNRAP. The DNA for the CDR3 is TGTGCTAGTGGTTTGGCCGCAGGAGGTATCTATGGCTACACCTTC. It codes for CASGLAAGGIYGYTF.

This clonotype was seen at least ten times. This chain joins TRBV4-1 and TRBJ2-7, with TRBD2 identical over 7 bases. Germline V gives CDR1 MGHRA, CDR2 YSYEKL. V was clipped by 1 base and J by 7 bases; unmatched bases: 10. The CDR3 runs 15 residues. CDR3 DNA sequence: TGCGCCAGCAGCCAAGTGTCTAGCGGAATTGTAGAGCAGTACTTC. Its protein product is CASSQVSSGIVEQYF.

The chain combines TRBV5-4 with TRBJ1-1; a weak D match, TRBD1 (5 bases). The CDR3 sequence is 15 residues long. Germline V gene data show CDR1 as SGHNT and CDR2 as YYREEE (reference sequence). V lost 4 bases to trimming and J lost 2 bases, with 15 bases between them. CDR3 nucleotide sequence: TGTGCCAGCAGCCCTGCGGGACGAACAAACACTGAAGCTTTCTTT. Its protein product is CASSPAGRTNTEAFF.

This clonotype came up many times. The gene calls are TRBV6-5 and TRBJ2-3; D is possibly TRBD2 (5 bases). Trimming left V 4 bases short and J 2 bases short, with 10 bases between. This CDR3 is built from 14 residues. Germline CDR1 and CDR2: MNHEY and SVGAGI. The CDR3 loop is CASSWESFTDTQYF. CDR3 nucleotide sequence: TGTGCCAGCAGTTGGGAGTCCTTCACAGATACGCAGTATTTT.

On this clonotype itself: A far larger clone is just one base off, so this is likely a read error. This chain links TRBV6-5 with TRBJ1-1, with 7 positions matching TRBD1. The CDR3 has 15 amino acids. Germline trimming cut 0 bases from V and 3 bases from J; bases unmatched to any gene: 4. In germline, CDR1 is MNHEY, CDR2 SVGAGI. CDR3 nucleotide sequence: TGTGCCAGCAGTTACTCACGGACAGGAGACACTGAAGCTTTCTTT. Translating it yields CASSYSRTGDTEAFF.

This clonotype was seen ten or more times. The chain couples TRBV7-8 to TRBJ2-1; 11 nucleotides match TRBD2. Germline loops: CDR1 SGHVS, CDR2 FQNEAQ. This CDR3 has 16 residues. J lost 7 bases, V lost 5 bases, and 10 bases had no gene match. The CDR3 DNA sequence: TGTGCCAGCAGCCCGAGACTAGCGGGATTATCTAATGAGCAGTTCTTC. It specifies CASSPRLAGLSNEQFF.

The table lists this clonotype with many counts. The chain uses TRBV12-3 or TRBV12-4 and TRBJ2-2; D not certain. V dropped 6 bases and J dropped 5 bases, with 4 bases sitting between them. The CDR3 totals 11 residues. The CDR3: CASRITGELFF. CDR3 coding DNA: TGTGCCAGCAGAATAACCGGGGAGCTGTTTTTT.